The TCR beta chain described here comes from a study of a mutant IDH1 vaccine in newly diagnosed glioma. Study information: The study started vaccination 4-6 weeks after radiotherapy alone, or with temozolomide cycles. Findings and caveats of the study: The authors found pseudoprogression apparently unrelated to changes in top peripheral T cell clonotypes.

Sequenced by immunoSEQ multiplex PCR; TCRdb stores in-frame clones only, minus some. The data contain around 53,000 clones, roughly 80% of them singletons. V dropped 5 bases and J dropped 0 bases, with 7 bases sitting between them. The CDR3 loop spans 14 amino acids. CDR1 is SNHLY, CDR2 FYNNEI, per germline. Turning to this clone: Its antigen is currently unknown.

Time point described: week 35, safety follow-up. Each dose of the vaccine consisted of 300 ug of mutant IDH1 20-mer peptide, with topical imiquimod. Donors had new IDH1-mutant astrocytomas of WHO grade 3 or 4 (ATRX-lost). This TCR was recovered from a man aged 40-55 years with glioma. The chain combines TRBV2 with TRBJ1-4; D is unresolved. The sequencing here drew on PBMCs, taken from a glioma patient whose treatment included an IDH1 peptide vaccine. The CDR3 loop is CASSSTTTNEKLFF. The CDR3 DNA reads as TGTGCCAGCAGTAGTACCACAACTAATGAAAAACTGTTTTTT. Variable domain in full (rest from reference TRBV2 and TRBJ1-4): EPEVTQTPSHQVTQMGQEVILRCVPISNHLYFYWYRQILGQKVEFLVSFYNNEISEKSEIFDDQFSVERPDGSNFTLKIRSTKLEDSAMYFCASSSTTTNEKLFFGSGTQLSVL.